What follows is one TCR beta chain and its context. The antigen is unknown. This entry comes from a study of cytomegalovirus exposure and HLA in healthy donors. Turning to the study itself: Early released data comprised approximately 85 million unique TCRs from HLA-typed donors.

The primer mix had 60 Vbeta and 13 Jbeta primers. Generated by immunoSEQ multiplex PCR, the TCRdb table keeps only in-frame clones and is missing some. The repertoire consists of about 190,000 clones, with roughly 81% occurring once and the leading ten covering less than 4%. Study conclusions and caveats: Most TCR beta V segments were productive about 90% or about 30% of the time in an earlier analysis. Common viral pathogens (according to a later analysis) appeared linked to several of the most significant clusters.

V was shortened by 4 bases and J by 0 bases, with 15 bases between the two germline ends. This CDR3 has 16 residues. Germline CDR1 SGHNT, CDR2 YYREEE (reference sequence). The clonotype was recovered from a woman aged 25 to 39 in good health and CMV-seropositive. Sequencing input: PBMCs. V gene TRBV5-4 combines with J gene TRBJ2-3; no firm D call. The CDR3 region is CASSLRLVESTDTQYF. CDR3 DNA sequence: TGTGCCAGCAGCCTACGACTCGTAGAGAGCACAGATACGCAGTATTTT.